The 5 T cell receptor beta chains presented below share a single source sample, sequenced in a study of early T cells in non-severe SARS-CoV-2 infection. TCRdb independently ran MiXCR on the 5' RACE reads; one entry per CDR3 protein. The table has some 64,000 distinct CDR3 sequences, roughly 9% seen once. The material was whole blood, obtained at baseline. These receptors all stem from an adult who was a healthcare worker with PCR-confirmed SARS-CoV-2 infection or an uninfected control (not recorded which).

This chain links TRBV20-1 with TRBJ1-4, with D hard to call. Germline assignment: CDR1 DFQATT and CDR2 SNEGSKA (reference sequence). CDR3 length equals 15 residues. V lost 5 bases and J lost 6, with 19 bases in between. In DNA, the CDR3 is TGCAGTGCTCAGACGGGTCCACTGCAGGATGAAAAACTGTTTTTT. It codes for CSAQTGPLQDEKLFF.

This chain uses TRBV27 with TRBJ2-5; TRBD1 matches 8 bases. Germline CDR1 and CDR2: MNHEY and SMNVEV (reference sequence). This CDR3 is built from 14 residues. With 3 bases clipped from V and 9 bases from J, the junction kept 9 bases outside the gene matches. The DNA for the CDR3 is TGTGCCAGCAGTTTGGAGGCAGGGGGCCTCCCCCAGTACTTC. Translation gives CASSLEAGGLPQYF.

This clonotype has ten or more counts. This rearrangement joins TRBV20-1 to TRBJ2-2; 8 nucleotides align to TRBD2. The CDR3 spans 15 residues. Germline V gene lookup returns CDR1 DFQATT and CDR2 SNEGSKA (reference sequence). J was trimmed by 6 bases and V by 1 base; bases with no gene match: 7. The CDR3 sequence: CSARVQRESSGELFF. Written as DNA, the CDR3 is TGCAGTGCTAGAGTCCAGCGGGAGTCCTCCGGGGAGCTGTTTTTT.

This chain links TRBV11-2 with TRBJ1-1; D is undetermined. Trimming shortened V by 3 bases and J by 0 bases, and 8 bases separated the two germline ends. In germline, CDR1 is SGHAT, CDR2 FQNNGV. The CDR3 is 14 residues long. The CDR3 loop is CASSFYRLNTEAFF. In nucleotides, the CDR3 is TGTGCCAGCAGCTTCTATAGGCTGAACACTGAAGCTTTCTTT.

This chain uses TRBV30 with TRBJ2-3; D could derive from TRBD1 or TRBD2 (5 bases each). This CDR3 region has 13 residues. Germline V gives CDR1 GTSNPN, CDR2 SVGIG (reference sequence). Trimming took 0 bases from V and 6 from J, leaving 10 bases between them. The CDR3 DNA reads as TGTGCCTGGAGTGTACGAGAGGGGGATACGCAGTATTTT. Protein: CAWSVREGDTQYF.